This entry lists 5 T cell receptor beta chains sequenced from one sample in a study of molecular identifiers for immune sequencing clone quantification. TCRdb fed the PCR reads into MiXCR, producing one record per CDR3 protein. Of under 600,000 distinct CDR3 sequences listed, over 20% were seen once; the top ten hold approximately 0.84%. What was sequenced was naive CD8+ T cells from blood, with Jurkat cell RNA spiked in. Sample subset: FACS-sorted CD8+CD4-CCR7+CD45RA+ naive T cells. These receptors were collected from a human donor in good health. Some libraries in this study had Jurkat cell RNA spiked in.

This clonotype occurred a few times. V and J are TRBV5-1 and TRBJ2-3, with D perhaps being TRBD1 or TRBD2 (5 bases each). The CDR3 contains 18 residues. Trimming shortened V by 6 bases and J by 2 bases, and 25 bases separated the two germline ends. CDR1 and CDR2 from the germline V gene are SGHRS and YFSETQ. The CDR3 loop reads CASKFQPGTMAPTDTQYF. CDR3 nucleotide sequence: TGCGCCAGCAAATTCCAACCCGGGACGATGGCACCCACAGATACGCAGTATTTT.

Remarks on this clonotype: This sequence may be a read error, since a much larger clone differs from it by one base. The V call is TRBV4-3, the J call TRBJ2-5; no reliable D call. Germline assignment: CDR1 LGHNA and CDR2 YSLEER. The CDR3 runs 13 residues. The CDR3 DNA reads as TGCGCCAGCAGCGATGCCCCCTTTGAGACCCTGTACTTC. Its translation: CASSDAPFETLYF.

This clonotype was picked up a small number of times. The chain is built from TRBV2 and TRBJ2-1; D possibly corresponds to TRBD2 (5 bases). CDR3 length equals 16 residues. The germline V gene has CDR1 SNHLY and CDR2 FYNNEI. V gave up 6 bases and J gave up 7 bases, with 22 bases separating them. The CDR3 protein is CASSRKVAGTGNEQFF. As DNA, the CDR3 is TGTGCCAGCAGCCGAAAAGTGGCGGGCACGGGGAATGAGCAGTTCTTC.

This clonotype was recorded many times. The rearrangement links TRBV12-3 or TRBV12-4 to TRBJ2-7; 8 nucleotides agree with TRBD2. Germline trimming cut 5 bases from V and 0 bases from J; bases unmatched to any gene: 6. The CDR3 covers 15 residues. CDR3 loop: CASSRTSGASYEQYF. DNA for the CDR3: TGTGCCAGCAGTCGTACTAGCGGAGCCTCCTACGAGCAGTACTTC.

With respect to this clonotype: As the CDR3 is not closed by the conserved phenylalanine or tryptophan, this likely results from a read error. The genes are TRBV5-1 and TRBJ2-7, with D possibly matching TRBD2 (6 bases). CDR3 size: 14 residues. Germline-derived CDR1 and CDR2 are SGHRS and YFSETQ. Trimming cost V 3 bases and J 3 bases, with 13 bases left between them. The CDR3 sequence: CASSSPGLSYEQYS. The CDR3 DNA sequence: TGCGCCAGCAGCTCTCCGGGACTGAGCTACGAGCAGTACTCC.